These 26 T cell receptor beta chains share one sample of origin, sequenced in a study of radiation and T cells in renal cell carcinoma. Generated by immunoSEQ multiplex PCR, the TCRdb table keeps only in-frame clones and is missing some. The sample carries around 100,000 clones, around 83% recorded once. Sample time point: blood 4 weeks post-SBRT, at nephrectomy. The treatment is: 15 Gy SBRT to primary tumor, nephrectomy 4 weeks later. Material: blood, obtained from a patient whose treatment included radiotherapy and nephrectomy. These receptors came from a man aged 55 to 69 with renal cell carcinoma.

The rearrangement uses TRBV29-1 and TRBJ2-1, with 7 bases fitting TRBD2. The trim removed 3 bases at V and 5 bases at J, leaving 13 bases unmatched. The germline V gene has CDR1 SQVTM and CDR2 ANQGSEA. The CDR3 spans 16 residues. In DNA, the CDR3 is TGCAGCGTTGATGCTGGCGGGAGTGGGGTTAACAATGAGCAGTTCTTC. It is translated as CSVDAGGSGVNNEQFF.

The gene calls are TRBV6-5 and TRBJ2-7; maybe TRBD1 (6 bases). V gave up 6 bases and J gave up 2 bases, with 11 bases separating them. Germline CDR1 MNHEY, CDR2 SVGAGI. The CDR3 has 13 amino acids. CDR3 coding DNA: TGTGCCAGCAGCGGACAGTGGGCCTACGAGCAGTACTTC. Amino acid sequence: CASSGQWAYEQYF.

The chain combines TRBV15 with TRBJ2-7; weak D call: TRBD2 (7 bases). CDR3 length: 14 residues. Germline CDR1 is LNHNV and CDR2 is YYDKDF (reference sequence). Trimming pared 6 bases from V and 5 bases from J, leaving 17 bases between. The CDR3 DNA is TGTGCCACCAGGCCGGGGGAGGGGGGTCACGAGCAGTACTTC. It codes for CATRPGEGGHEQYF.

The chain has TRBV10-3 and TRBJ2-5; D remains ambiguous. The V and J ends lost 6 bases and 1 base respectively, with 3 bases between them. Germline lookup yields CDR1 ENHRY and CDR2 SYGVKD. This CDR3 region has 11 residues. In DNA form, the CDR3 reads TGTGCCATCAGGATCCAAGAGACCCAGTACTTC. Amino acid sequence: CAIRIQETQYF.

The gene calls are TRBV28 and TRBJ1-3; D is unclear. V lost 6 bases, J lost 4 bases, and 25 bases lay in between. The CDR3 sequence is 18 residues long. The germline gives CDR1 MDHEN, CDR2 SYDVKM. The DNA of the CDR3 is TGTGCCAGCAGCCCGGGCGGAGTAGTAGGCTCGTTGGGAAACACCATATATTTT. This sequence encodes CASSPGGVVGSLGNTIYF.

This clone was picked up a small number of times. This sequence joins TRBV10-2 and TRBJ2-3, with no clear D. The CDR3 contains 15 residues. The germline CDR1 and CDR2 sequences are WSHSY and SAAADI. Trimming pared 0 bases from V and 1 base from J, leaving 8 bases between. CDR3 region: CASSESPFRTDTQYF. In DNA, the CDR3 is TGCGCCAGCAGTGAGTCACCATTCCGCACAGATACGCAGTATTTT.

The chain has TRBV2 and TRBJ1-4; D is ambiguous. The V gene's germline CDR1 is SNHLY and CDR2 FYNNEI. V lost 2 bases, J lost 4 bases, and 8 bases lay in between. The CDR3 is made up of 14 amino acids. The CDR3 DNA reads as TGTGCCAGCAGTGAACGGGGTGTTAATGAAAAACTGTTTTTT. The encoded protein is CASSERGVNEKLFF.

V gene TRBV27 combines with J gene TRBJ2-7; tentatively, D is TRBD2 (6 bases). CDR1 is MNHEY and CDR2 is SMNVEV in the germline V gene (reference sequence). V gave up 7 bases and J gave up 2 bases, with 15 bases separating them. The CDR3 length is 14 residues. The CDR3 loop is CASTSQGGPYEQYF. CDR3 DNA: TGTGCCAGCACCTCTCAGGGAGGACCCTACGAGCAGTACTTC.

The rearrangement joins TRBV5-1 to TRBJ2-7; tentatively, D is TRBD1 or TRBD2 (5 bases each). Germline CDR1 reads SGHRS; CDR2 reads YFSETQ. With 3 bases removed from V and 4 bases from J, the gap between germline ends came to 11 bases. The length of the CDR3 is 13 residues. CDR3 region: CASSWGTIYEQYF. The CDR3 DNA follows: TGCGCCAGCAGCTGGGGGACCATATACGAGCAGTACTTC. Together with reference TRBV5-1 and TRBJ2-7, the CDR3 gives the full variable domain: KAGVTQTPRYLIKTRGQQVTLSCSPISGHRSVSWYQQTPGQGLQFLFEYFSETQRNKGNFPGRFSGRQFSNSRSEMNVSTLELGDSALYLCASSWGTIYEQYFGPGTRLTVT.

The chain is built from TRBV18 and TRBJ2-1, with D perhaps matching TRBD1 (5 bases). This CDR3 has 15 amino acids. Trimming pared 3 bases from V and 3 bases from J, leaving 12 bases between. Germline CDR1 reads KGHSH; CDR2 reads LQKENI. For the CDR3, the DNA is TGTGCCAGCTCACCCCAGGTAGGGGACTACAATGAGCAGTTCTTC. Its protein product is CASSPQVGDYNEQFF.

V usage is TRBV6-5 and J usage is TRBJ1-5; D unclear. The CDR3 extends over 14 amino acids. Germline CDR1 reads MNHEY; CDR2 reads SVGAGI. V dropped 5 bases and J dropped 3 bases, with 11 bases sitting between them. The CDR3 region is CASSPRSSNQPQHF. The CDR3 DNA follows: TGTGCCAGCAGTCCCAGGTCCTCCAATCAGCCCCAGCATTTT.

V is TRBV30 and J is TRBJ1-1; D remains unclear. The CDR3 is 13 residues long. The V end lost 5 bases, the J end lost 0 bases, and 10 bases lay between the germline ends. The germline gives CDR1 GTSNPN, CDR2 SVGIG (reference sequence). The CDR3 sequence: CAWDRVMNTEAFF. In DNA, the CDR3 is TGTGCCTGGGACCGTGTCATGAACACTGAAGCTTTCTTT.

This rearrangement joins TRBV7-9 to TRBJ2-7, with 11 bases lining up with TRBD1. The CDR3 length is 16 residues. V dropped 4 bases and J dropped 4; count of bases not matched to a gene: 9. CDR1 and CDR2 from the germline V gene are SEHNR and FQNEAQ (reference sequence). The DNA of the CDR3 is TGTGCCAGCAGCTCGACGGACAGGGGGCGAGATTACGAGCAGTACTTC. Translating it yields CASSSTDRGRDYEQYF.

The chain couples TRBV10-1 to TRBJ2-1; TRBD2 might be the D (6 bases). The V gene's germline CDR1 is WNHNN and CDR2 SYGVQD (reference sequence). This CDR3 comprises 15 residues. The V gene lost 4 bases and the J gene lost 5 bases, with 15 bases spanning the gap. The DNA of the CDR3 is TGCGCCAGCAGTGGTACCGGGACTGCTAACAATGAGCAGTTCTTC. The encoded protein is CASSGTGTANNEQFF.

The chain carries TRBV4-1 and TRBJ2-1; 7 bases map to TRBD2. Germline lookup yields CDR1 MGHRA and CDR2 YSYEKL. CDR3 length: 14 amino acids. The junction had 12 bases not matched to a gene; V was cut back by 8 bases and J by 8 bases. CDR3 amino acids: CASFSGGSGDEQFF. CDR3 nucleotide sequence: TGCGCCAGCTTCTCCGGAGGGAGCGGGGATGAGCAGTTCTTC.

The chain couples TRBV6-6 to TRBJ2-3; 13 positions match TRBD2. The CDR3 extends over 16 amino acids. The germline V gene has CDR1 MNHNY and CDR2 SVGAGI (reference sequence). With V trimmed by 4 bases and J by 6 bases, 7 bases remained unmatched. The CDR3 DNA sequence: TGTGCCAGCAGTTCCCCGGGACTAGCGGGATTCGATACGCAGTATTTT. It codes for CASSSPGLAGFDTQYF.

CDR3 coding DNA: TGTGCCAGTAGTATCGTATCTGGCGGAGCCGCCTATGGCTACACCTTC. It encodes CASSIVSGGAAYGYTF. The gene calls are TRBV19 and TRBJ1-2; no clear D. Trimming removed 3 bases from V and 4 bases from J, with 18 bases in between. Germline V gene sequence: CDR1 LNHDA, CDR2 SQIVND (reference sequence). CDR3 size: 16 residues.

The rearrangement joins TRBV6-1 to TRBJ1-4; a possible D gene is TRBD1 (6 bases). The CDR3 sequence is 13 residues long. Trimming removed 7 bases from V and 8 bases from J, with 14 bases in between. Germline V gene data show CDR1 as MNHNS and CDR2 as SASEGT. CDR3 nucleotides: TGTGCCAGCATTCTGAGGGGGAACGAAAAACTGTTTTTT. Protein sequence: CASILRGNEKLFF.

The V call is TRBV6-5, the J call TRBJ2-4; TRBD2 matches 12 bases. V lost 6 bases and J lost 9; bases outside the gene matches: 6. The CDR3 has 14 residues. Germline CDR1 is MNHEY and CDR2 is SVGAGI. This chain's CDR3 is CASREPTSGGIQYF. The CDR3 DNA reads as TGTGCCAGCAGAGAACCGACTAGCGGGGGCATTCAGTACTTC.

The rearrangement joins TRBV29-1 to TRBJ2-1; TRBD2 aligns across 10 bases. Per germline, CDR1 SQVTM and CDR2 ANQGSEA. The CDR3 has 17 amino acids. Trimming at V came to 6 bases and at J to 0 bases, leaving 11 bases not matched to a gene. The CDR3 DNA sequence: TGCAGCGTCGGCCTTAGCGGGAGGCCGATCTCCTACAATGAGCAGTTCTTC. Translation: CSVGLSGRPISYNEQFF.

This clone appeared a single time. The J gene is TRBJ2-7, the V gene TRBV15; no clear D gene. Germline-derived CDR1 and CDR2 are LNHNV and YYDKDF (reference sequence). The CDR3 loop spans 14 amino acids. V was cut by 3 bases and J by 2 bases, with 11 bases left in between. CDR3 region: CATSSHREPYEQYF. The CDR3 nucleotides are TGTGCCACCAGCAGCCACCGAGAGCCCTACGAGCAGTACTTC.

V gene TRBV10-3 combines with J gene TRBJ2-2, with 9 bases lining up with TRBD1. V gave up 4 bases and J gave up 3 bases; unmatched junction bases: 3. Per germline, CDR1 ENHRY and CDR2 SYGVKD. The CDR3 runs to 15 residues. Here the CDR3 DNA reads TGTGCCATCAGTGGACAGGGGGGTCACACCGGGGAGCTGTTTTTT. Its protein product is CAISGQGGHTGELFF.

This chain connects TRBV29-1 to TRBJ1-3; D possibly corresponds to TRBD1 (5 bases). This CDR3 region has 13 residues. Trimming removed 7 bases from V and 0 bases from J, with 10 bases in between. Germline CDR1 reads SQVTM; CDR2 reads ANQGSEA. The CDR3 DNA follows: TGCAGCGCCGGGGGGAGCTCTGGAAACACCATATATTTT. Amino acid sequence: CSAGGSSGNTIYF.

The chain combines TRBV9 with TRBJ2-2; 13 positions match TRBD2. V shed 4 bases, J shed 6 bases, and the junction held 3 bases outside the gene matches. This CDR3 is built from 15 residues. Per the germline V gene, CDR1 is SGDLS and CDR2 is YYNGEE. CDR3 nucleotides: TGTGCCAGCAGCATCGGGACTAGCGGGGCCGGGGAGCTGTTTTTT. It translates to CASSIGTSGAGELFF.

This clone was observed many times. This chain links TRBV29-1 with TRBJ1-1; possibly TRBD1 for D (5 bases). From germline, CDR1 is SQVTM and CDR2 ANQGSEA. CDR3 length: 13 amino acids. V lost 3 bases and J 4 bases, leaving 12 bases between the germline ends. The chain's CDR3 is CSVERGGGTEAFF. CDR3 sequence (DNA): TGCAGCGTTGAGAGGGGAGGAGGCACTGAAGCTTTCTTT.

The chain links TRBV21-1 to TRBJ1-1. TRBV21-1 is a pseudogene. This CDR3 is 19 amino acids long. For the CDR3, the DNA is TGTGCCAGCAGCAAAGCCCCCTATGGGAGGGGGGATCCGAACACTGAAGCTTTCTTT. Its protein is CASSKAPYGRGDPNTEAFF.